These 32 T cell receptor beta chains originate from one sample sequenced in a study of T-cell reconstitution after alpha-beta-depleted transplantation in children (dated by TCRdb to the mid-2010s). The library was made by PCR. Instrument on record: Illumina HiSeq 2500. TCR library preparation used molecular barcoding, with unique molecular identifiers applied to normalize quantification of the TCRbeta repertoire. Using fastp at Q25 and MiXCR, TCRdb reprocessed the public reads and kept productive beta chains. Each CDR3 protein appears once, grouped with its most common genes and DNA. This sample holds around 300,000 distinct CDR3 sequences; less than 9.5% were observed only once. 8.5% to 9.5% of the sample is held by the ten biggest clonotypes. The sample's treatment or condition label, decoded: allogeneic hematopoietic cell transplantation with graft depleted of TCRalphabeta T cells and CD19 B cells.

General study outcomes and caveats: The frequencies of hyperexpanded clones fell over the following months, and after one year, T-cell counts and TCRbeta diversity were mostly attributed to newly produced T cells.

No antigen has been identified for these receptors. This specimen consisted of peripheral blood, obtained 360 days after TCRalphabeta/CD19-depleted stem cell transplant. These receptors all come from a female patient between 2 and 15 years old who had a stem cell transplant for Fanconi anemia, so the T cells may come from the graft donor.

This clonotype has a count of ten or more. This chain joins TRBV5-1 and TRBJ2-2, with a possible D match to TRBD2 (6 bases). The germline gives CDR1 SGHRS, CDR2 YFSETQ. Trimming stripped 1 base from V and 4 bases from J, with 11 bases between. There are 15 residues in the CDR3. This CDR3 is CASSLTGDGTGELFF. The CDR3 nucleotides are TGCGCCAGCAGCTTGACGGGGGATGGCACCGGGGAGCTGTTTTTT.

This clonotype has a count of ten or more. The chain employs TRBV27 and TRBJ2-5; D may be TRBD1 (6 bases). CDR3 size: 13 residues. The germline V and J ends were trimmed by 6 bases and 5 bases, with 13 bases remaining between them. CDR1 MNHEY and CDR2 SMNVEV come from the germline V gene (reference sequence). The CDR3 region has the DNA TGTGCCAGCAGAAAGGGGGATGGGGAGACCCAGTACTTC. This gives the protein CASRKGDGETQYF.

The genes are TRBV11-2 and TRBJ2-5; no clear D. Germline V gives CDR1 SGHAT, CDR2 FQNNGV. The CDR3 contains 14 residues. Between the trimmed V and J ends, which lost 1 base and 3 bases, there was a span of 9 bases. The CDR3 DNA reads as TGTGCCAGCAGCTTAGGAGGTAACAAAGAGACCCAGTACTTC. This gives the protein CASSLGGNKETQYF.

This clonotype was seen a handful of times. V is TRBV5-1 and J is TRBJ2-7, with D tentatively TRBD2 (5 bases). The CDR3 covers 13 residues. Germline lookup yields CDR1 SGHRS and CDR2 YFSETQ. The V and J ends lost 0 bases and 9 bases respectively, with 13 bases between them. CDR3: CASSLGSGEAQYV. The CDR3 coding sequence is TGCGCCAGCAGCTTGGGGAGCGGAGAGGCGCAGTACGTC.

This clonotype was observed at least ten times. The chain employs TRBV5-1 and TRBJ1-3, with 8 bases aligning to TRBD1. This CDR3 is 15 amino acids long. Unmatched junction bases numbered 4, after V lost 3 bases and J lost 2 bases. CDR1 is SGHRS and CDR2 is YFSETQ in the germline V gene. The CDR3 DNA follows: TGCGCCAGCAGCTCTTCAGGGGGCCCTGGAAACACCATATATTTT. Translating it yields CASSSSGGPGNTIYF.

This clonotype was recorded at least ten times. The genes are TRBV4-2 and TRBJ2-7, with D possibly TRBD2 on 5 matching bases. Trimming cost V 4 bases and J 3 bases, with 19 bases left between them. CDR1 is LGHNA and CDR2 is YNFKEQ in the germline V gene. The CDR3 sequence is 16 residues long. CDR3 sequence: CASSPLRGDWGYEQYF. The CDR3 nucleotides are TGTGCCAGCAGCCCCCTCCGGGGAGACTGGGGCTACGAGCAGTACTTC.

This clonotype was detected ten times or more. The J gene is TRBJ2-2, the V gene TRBV15; D uncertain. CDR1 is LNHNV and CDR2 is YYDKDF in the germline V gene (reference sequence). The V and J ends lost 4 bases and 3 bases respectively, with 12 bases between them. This CDR3 is 15 amino acids long. The CDR3 DNA reads TGTGCCACCAGCACTCTAGGGCGTGACACCGGGGAGCTGTTTTTT. Residues: CATSTLGRDTGELFF.

This clonotype was counted only a few times. V is TRBV20-1 and J is TRBJ2-5, with 7 nucleotides matching TRBD1. V lost 6 bases to trimming and J lost 5 bases; unmatched junction nucleotides: 15. This CDR3 is built from 15 residues. Germline CDR1 and CDR2: DFQATT and SNEGSKA (reference sequence). CDR3 region: CSAPPPQGRDETQYF. DNA for the CDR3: TGCAGTGCCCCGCCCCCACAGGGGAGAGATGAGACCCAGTACTTC.

This clonotype came up a few times. The chain has TRBV7-9 and TRBJ2-7, with D possibly being TRBD1 (5 bases). The CDR3 contains 14 residues. From germline, CDR1 is SEHNR and CDR2 FQNEAQ (reference sequence). Trimming removed 4 bases from V and 2 bases from J, with 12 bases in between. DNA for the CDR3: TGTGCCAGCAGCTCGCAGACAGTGACCTACGAGCAGTACTTC. Its protein is CASSSQTVTYEQYF.

This clonotype was counted between two and nine times. The V call is TRBV20-1, the J call TRBJ1-1, with D unresolved. Germline V gene lookup returns CDR1 DFQATT and CDR2 SNEGSKA (reference sequence). CDR3 size: 10 residues. The ends were cut back, 1 base at V and 7 bases at J, with 4 bases in the middle. The CDR3 is CSARGVEAFF. The CDR3 nucleotides are TGCAGTGCTAGAGGTGTTGAAGCTTTCTTT.

The J gene is TRBJ2-3, the V gene TRBV7-4; 7 bases map to TRBD2. Per germline, CDR1 SGHVT and CDR2 SQSDAQ. Losses at the gene ends were 3 bases for V and 0 bases for J; bases not matched to a gene: 3. The CDR3 runs to 15 residues. The CDR3 is CASSFSGSSTDTQYF. CDR3 bases: TGTGCCAGCAGCTTTAGCGGGTCTAGCACAGATACGCAGTATTTT.

This chain joins TRBV20-1 and TRBJ2-3; 11 bases are shared with TRBD2. Losses at the gene ends were 3 bases for V and 12 bases for J; bases not matched to a gene: 5. The CDR3 covers 12 residues. Germline V lookup: CDR1 DFQATT, CDR2 SNEGSKA (reference sequence). The CDR3 loop reads CSARSLAGGQYF. The CDR3, as DNA: TGCAGTGCTAGGAGCCTAGCGGGGGGCCAGTATTTT.

This clonotype was seen at least ten times. The chain couples TRBV7-8 to TRBJ2-5, with 9 bases that match TRBD1. CDR3 length equals 15 residues. V was pared by 4 bases and J by 4 bases, with 7 bases of the junction left unmatched. Looked up from germline, CDR1 is SGHVS and CDR2 is FQNEAQ. CDR3 amino acids: CASSWDRVIGETQYF. The DNA of the CDR3 is TGTGCCAGCAGCTGGGACAGGGTGATAGGAGAGACCCAGTACTTC. The full variable domain, with the rest looked up from reference TRBV7-8 and TRBJ2-5, is GAGVSQSPRYKVAKRGQDVALRCDPISGHVSLFWYQQALGQGPEFLTYFQNEAQLDKSGLPSDRFFAERPEGSVSTLKIQRTQQEDSAVYLCASSWDRVIGETQYFGPGTRLLVL.

There are a few counts of this clonotype. This chain connects TRBV20-1 to TRBJ1-5; D is possibly TRBD1 (6 bases). CDR1 and CDR2 from the germline V gene are DFQATT and SNEGSKA (reference sequence). The CDR3 covers 15 residues. Trimming took off 1 base at V and 7 bases at J, with 17 bases between the two ends. CDR3 loop: CSARVRSARGQPQHF. The CDR3 bases are TGCAGTGCTAGAGTAAGGTCTGCGAGGGGGCAGCCCCAGCATTTT.

This clonotype was seen ten or more times. The rearrangement joins TRBV15 to TRBJ2-5; D might be TRBD1 (6 bases). V lost 4 bases and J 1 base, leaving 7 bases between the germline ends. CDR3 length: 13 amino acids. Germline V gene data show CDR1 as LNHNV and CDR2 as YYDKDF (reference sequence). The DNA of the CDR3 is TGTGCCACCAGCAACAGGGTCCAAGAGACCCAGTACTTC. It codes for CATSNRVQETQYF.

This clonotype was seen many times. The genes are TRBV7-2 and TRBJ2-5; possibly TRBD1 for D (5 bases). Germline-derived CDR1 and CDR2 are SGHTA and FQGNSA. The CDR3 covers 15 residues. Trimming took off 3 bases at V and 0 bases at J, with 11 bases between the two ends. CDR3 region: CASSLGLRYQETQYF. For the CDR3, the DNA is TGTGCCAGCAGCTTGGGGCTCCGATACCAAGAGACCCAGTACTTC.

This clonotype was seen at least ten times. The rearrangement uses TRBV5-1 and TRBJ2-1; D ambiguous. The CDR3 spans 16 residues. Germline loops: CDR1 SGHRS, CDR2 YFSETQ. The V and J ends lost 1 base and 0 bases respectively, with 11 bases between them. CDR3 in amino acids: CASSLPQRFSYNEQFF. The CDR3 bases are TGCGCCAGCAGCTTGCCCCAGCGCTTCTCCTACAATGAGCAGTTCTTC.

The CDR3 here is CASSQGLARYYEQYF. CDR3 sequence (DNA): TGCGCCAGCAGCCAAGGGCTAGCGAGATATTACGAGCAGTACTTC. The chain uses TRBV4-1 and TRBJ2-7; D is possibly TRBD2 (6 bases). The V and J ends lost 1 base and 4 bases respectively, with 14 bases between them. CDR3 length: 15 residues. Germline-derived CDR1 and CDR2 are MGHRA and YSYEKL.

This clonotype was seen ten or more times. The V call is TRBV20-1, the J call TRBJ2-7; a possible D gene is TRBD2 (5 bases). CDR1 DFQATT and CDR2 SNEGSKA come from the germline V gene (reference sequence). The V end lost 1 base, the J end lost 3 bases, and 10 bases lay between the germline ends. The CDR3 is 13 amino acids. The CDR3 DNA is TGCAGTGCTAGAGGCCCTAGCCTCTACGAGCAGTACTTC. Protein: CSARGPSLYEQYF.

This clonotype was seen repeatedly, ten times or more. V and J are TRBV20-1 and TRBJ2-2; D not resolved. The CDR3 is 12 residues long. V lost 5 bases and J lost 7, with 11 bases in between. Per germline, CDR1 DFQATT and CDR2 SNEGSKA (reference sequence). CDR3 sequence reads: CSAWTINGELFF. As DNA, the CDR3 is TGCAGTGCTTGGACCATTAACGGGGAGCTGTTTTTT.

This chain connects TRBV28 to TRBJ1-4, with D unclear. The CDR3 runs to 11 residues. Trimming cost V 7 bases and J 4 bases, with 4 bases left between them. Germline loops: CDR1 MDHEN, CDR2 SYDVKM. The CDR3 sequence: CASTVNEKLFF. CDR3 nucleotide sequence: TGTGCCAGCACCGTTAATGAAAAACTGTTTTTT.

This clonotype occurred many times. The chain employs TRBV21-1 and TRBJ1-2. TRBV21-1 is described as a pseudogene. This CDR3 has 15 residues. In DNA form, the CDR3 reads TGTGCCAGCAGCAAAGAAGGGAGTTACATCTATGGCTACACCTTC. It yields the protein CASSKEGSYIYGYTF.

V and J are TRBV7-2 and TRBJ1-1, with D unclear. Looked up from germline, CDR1 is SGHTA and CDR2 is FQGNSA. The V end was cut by 4 bases, the J end by 1 base, with 10 bases between. There are 14 residues in the CDR3. The CDR3 here is CASSSRTSNTEAFF. For the CDR3, the DNA is TGTGCCAGCAGCTCCAGGACGTCGAACACTGAAGCTTTCTTT.

This chain joins TRBV4-2 and TRBJ1-2; D not certain. The CDR3 runs to 15 residues. CDR1 LGHNA and CDR2 YNFKEQ come from the germline V gene. Trimming left V 0 bases short and J 9 bases short, with 17 bases between. CDR3 residues: CASSQEGGPRFSYTF. CDR3 nucleotides: TGTGCCAGCAGCCAAGAAGGAGGGCCCCGATTTAGCTACACCTTC.

This rearrangement joins TRBV4-1 to TRBJ2-5, with D possibly TRBD2 on 5 matching bases. With 4 bases removed from V and 4 bases from J, the gap between germline ends came to 16 bases. Germline-derived CDR1 and CDR2 are MGHRA and YSYEKL. This CDR3 has 15 amino acids. In DNA, the CDR3 is TGCGCCAGCAGCCGATCAAGGACTTCCGGAGAGACCCAGTACTTC. It encodes CASSRSRTSGETQYF.

This clonotype was recorded at least ten times. This chain uses TRBV7-2 with TRBJ2-2; tentatively, D is TRBD1 or TRBD2 (5 bases each). Trimming left V 8 bases short and J 3 bases short, with 10 bases between. The CDR3 is 13 amino acids. Germline assignment: CDR1 SGHTA and CDR2 FQGNSA. The CDR3 DNA is TGTGCCAGCGCCAGGGACCACACCGGGGAGCTGTTTTTT. This translates into CASARDHTGELFF. Full variable domain (remainder filled in from reference TRBV7-2 and TRBJ2-2): GAGVSQSPSNKVTEKGKDVELRCDPISGHTALYWYRQSLGQGLEFLIYFQGNSAPDKSGLPSDRFSAERTGGSVSTLTIQRTQQEDSAVYLCASARDHTGELFFGEGSRLTVL.

This chain joins TRBV7-8 and TRBJ2-7; no definite D call. The germline V gene has CDR1 SGHVS and CDR2 FQNEAQ. The CDR3 covers 17 residues. The ends were cut back, 2 bases at V and 0 bases at J, with 17 bases in the middle. The CDR3 bases are TGTGCCAGCAGCTTACGGGTAAGGGAAAAGACCTCCTACGAGCAGTACGTC. It codes for CASSLRVREKTSYEQYV.

The rearrangement uses TRBV6-2 or TRBV6-3 and TRBJ1-2; D might be TRBD1 (5 bases). CDR1 is MNHEY and CDR2 is SVGEGT in the germline V gene. V was pared by 8 bases and J by 2 bases, with 24 bases between. CDR3 length equals 17 residues. The chain's CDR3 is CASVGWDPRGRNYGYTF. In nucleotides, the CDR3 is TGTGCCAGCGTGGGATGGGACCCCCGCGGTCGGAACTATGGCTACACCTTC.

This chain joins TRBV6-2 or TRBV6-3 and TRBJ1-2; D is undetermined. Deletions cut 5 bases from V and 4 bases from J, with 17 bases between. Germline CDR1 reads MNHEY; CDR2 reads SVGEGT. The CDR3 is made up of 15 amino acids. The CDR3, as DNA: TGTGCCAGCAGTACTCCCGGAGGGAAGACCTATGGCTACACCTTC. This codes for CASSTPGGKTYGYTF.

The chain recombines TRBV5-1 with TRBJ1-4, with 8 bases fitting TRBD1. The CDR3 runs to 14 residues. The germline V gene encodes CDR1 SGHRS and CDR2 YFSETQ. V dropped 0 bases and J dropped 7; count of bases not matched to a gene: 2. The CDR3 spells CASSLEQGAEKLFF. DNA of the CDR3: TGCGCCAGCAGCTTGGAGCAGGGGGCTGAAAAACTGTTTTTT.

This clonotype was seen repeatedly, ten times or more. This chain's CDR3 is CSAKSAVVGNEQFF. For the CDR3, the DNA is TGCAGTGCTAAGTCCGCGGTAGTAGGCAATGAGCAGTTCTTC. The gene calls are TRBV20-1 and TRBJ2-1; D is unresolved. Germline V gene data show CDR1 as DFQATT and CDR2 as SNEGSKA (reference sequence). This CDR3 is 14 amino acids long. V dropped 4 bases and J dropped 6 bases, with 16 bases sitting between them.

This clonotype has ten or more counts. The rearrangement joins TRBV6-2 or TRBV6-3 to TRBJ1-5, with a weak D call TRBD1 (5 bases). The V gene lost 2 bases and the J gene lost 5 bases, with 16 bases spanning the gap. CDR3 length: 16 residues. CDR1 is MNHEY, CDR2 SVGEGT, per germline. The CDR3 sequence is CASSYLLRGRDQPQHF. The CDR3 DNA reads TGTGCCAGCAGTTACCTGTTAAGGGGCCGAGATCAGCCCCAGCATTTT.